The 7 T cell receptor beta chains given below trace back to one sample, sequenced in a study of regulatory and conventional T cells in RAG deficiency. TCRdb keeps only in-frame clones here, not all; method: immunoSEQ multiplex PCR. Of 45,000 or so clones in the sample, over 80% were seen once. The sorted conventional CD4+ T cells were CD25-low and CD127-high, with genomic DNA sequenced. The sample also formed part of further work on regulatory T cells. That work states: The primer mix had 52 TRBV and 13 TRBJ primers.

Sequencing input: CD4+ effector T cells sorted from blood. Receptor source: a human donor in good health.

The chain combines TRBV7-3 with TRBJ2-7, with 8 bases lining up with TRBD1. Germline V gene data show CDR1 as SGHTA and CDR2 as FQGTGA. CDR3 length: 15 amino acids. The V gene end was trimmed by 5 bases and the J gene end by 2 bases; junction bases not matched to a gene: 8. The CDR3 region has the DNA TGTGCCAGCAGCGCAGCTGGACAGGGTCCCTACGAGCAGTACTTC. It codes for CASSAAGQGPYEQYF.

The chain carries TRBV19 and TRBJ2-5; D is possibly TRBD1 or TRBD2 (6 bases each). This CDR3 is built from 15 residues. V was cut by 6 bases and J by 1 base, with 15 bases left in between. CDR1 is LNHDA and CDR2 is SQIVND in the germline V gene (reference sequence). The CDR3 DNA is TGTGCCAGTAGCGGGGGACACACTGCCCAAGAGACCCAGTACTTC. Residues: CASSGGHTAQETQYF.

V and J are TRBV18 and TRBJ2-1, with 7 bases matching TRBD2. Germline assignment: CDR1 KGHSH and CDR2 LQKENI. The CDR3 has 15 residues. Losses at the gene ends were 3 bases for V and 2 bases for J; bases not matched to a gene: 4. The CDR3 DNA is TGTGCCAGCTCACCTCTCAGCGGGACCTACAATGAGCAGTTCTTC. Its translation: CASSPLSGTYNEQFF.

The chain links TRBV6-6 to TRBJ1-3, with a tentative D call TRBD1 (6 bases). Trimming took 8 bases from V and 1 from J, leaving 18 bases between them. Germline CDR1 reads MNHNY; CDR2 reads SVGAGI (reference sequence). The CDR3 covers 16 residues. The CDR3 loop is CASYNSQGPSGNTIYF. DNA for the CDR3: TGTGCCAGCTACAACTCTCAGGGGCCTTCTGGAAACACCATATATTTT.

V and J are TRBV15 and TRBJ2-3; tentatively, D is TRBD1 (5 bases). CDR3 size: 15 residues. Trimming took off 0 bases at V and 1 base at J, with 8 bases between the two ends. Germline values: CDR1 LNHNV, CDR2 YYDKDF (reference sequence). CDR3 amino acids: CATSRDSRGTDTQYF. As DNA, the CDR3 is TGTGCCACCAGCAGAGATAGCAGGGGCACAGATACGCAGTATTTT. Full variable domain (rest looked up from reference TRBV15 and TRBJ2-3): DAMVIQNPRYQVTQFGKPVTLSCSQTLNHNVMYWYQQKSSQAPKLLFHYYDKDFNNEADTPDNFQSRRPNTSFCFLDIRSPGLGDTAMYLCATSRDSRGTDTQYFGPGTRLTVL.

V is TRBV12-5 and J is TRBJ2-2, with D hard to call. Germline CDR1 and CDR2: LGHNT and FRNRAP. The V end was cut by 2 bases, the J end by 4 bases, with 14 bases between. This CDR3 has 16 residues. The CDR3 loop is CASGLSMGSGTGELFF. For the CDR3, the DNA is TGTGCTAGTGGTTTGAGTATGGGGTCGGGCACCGGGGAGCTGTTTTTT.

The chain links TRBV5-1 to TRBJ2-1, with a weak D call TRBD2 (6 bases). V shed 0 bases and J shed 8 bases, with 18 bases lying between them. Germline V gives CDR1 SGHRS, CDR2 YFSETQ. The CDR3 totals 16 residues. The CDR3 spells CASSLGTGVLSDEQFF. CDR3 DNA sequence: TGCGCCAGCAGCTTGGGTACGGGGGTCCTCTCGGATGAGCAGTTCTTC.